These 25 T cell receptor beta chains were sequenced from one sample in a study of blood T cell repertoires in COVID-19 (dated by TCRdb to the early 2020s). The library was made by the immunoSEQ multiplex PCR assay. TCRdb provides this immuneACCESS table in a form limited to in-frame rearrangements. Some clones are lacking; in checked studies, under half of them reflect an unresolved V gene, and why the rest are absent is not known. Counted in this sample were around 220,000 clones; 86% of them appeared once. The top ten constitute about a tenth of the sample. The sample consisted of peripheral blood. The receptors originated from a woman in her forties or fifties with COVID-19, enrolled during active disease.

This chain links TRBV5-4 with TRBJ1-6; 8 bases align to TRBD1. The V gene's germline CDR1 is SGHNT and CDR2 YYREEE (reference sequence). The CDR3 runs to 17 residues. V trimming: 0 bases; J trimming: 9 bases; junction bases outside the gene matches: 11. In DNA form, the CDR3 reads TGTGCCAGCAGCTTGGGGACTGGACAGGGAGGGGGTTCACCCCTCCACTTT. Its protein product is CASSLGTGQGGGSPLHF.

CDR3 sequence reads: CASSPRGLLYEQYV. Here the CDR3 DNA reads TGTGCCAGCAGTCCCAGGGGGCTGCTATACGAGCAGTACGTC. J is TRBJ2-7 and V is TRBV6-2 or TRBV6-3; 8 bases are shared with TRBD1. The CDR3 consists of 14 residues. V was pared by 5 bases and J by 4 bases, with 7 bases of the junction left unmatched. Germline loops: CDR1 MNHEY, CDR2 SVGEGT.

V and J are TRBV27 and TRBJ1-2; possible D gene TRBD1, 6 bases. The V gene lost 6 bases and the J gene lost 1 base, with 18 bases spanning the gap. The CDR3 is 16 amino acids. CDR1 is MNHEY and CDR2 is SMNVEV in the germline V gene (reference sequence). The CDR3 is CASSVDPDRNNYGYTF. The CDR3 DNA follows: TGTGCCAGCAGCGTAGACCCCGACAGGAATAACTATGGCTACACCTTC.

J is TRBJ2-3 and V is TRBV3-1 (or the pseudogene TRBV3-2), with 9 bases lining up with TRBD2. Germline CDR1 is LGHDT and CDR2 is YNNKEL (reference sequence). V lost 0 bases to trimming and J lost 6 bases; unmatched junction nucleotides: 13. CDR3 length: 18 amino acids. The CDR3, as DNA: TGTGCCAGCAGCCAAGACTCTCGCGGGGGGGCTTTTTCCGATACGCAGTATTTT. Its translation: CASSQDSRGGAFSDTQYF.

This chain uses TRBV5-1 with TRBJ2-7; tentatively, D is TRBD2 (5 bases). V lost 0 bases to trimming and J lost 2 bases, with 9 bases between them. The CDR3 covers 14 residues. Germline values: CDR1 SGHRS, CDR2 YFSETQ. In DNA form, the CDR3 reads TGCGCCAGCAGCTTGGGACTACCGGCCTACGAGCAGTACTTC. Encoded protein: CASSLGLPAYEQYF. Combining the CDR3 with reference TRBV5-1 and TRBJ2-7 gives the whole variable domain KAGVTQTPRYLIKTRGQQVTLSCSPISGHRSVSWYQQTPGQGLQFLFEYFSETQRNKGNFPGRFSGRQFSNSRSEMNVSTLELGDSALYLCASSLGLPAYEQYFGPGTRLTVT.

This clone was detected only once. This rearrangement joins TRBV2 to TRBJ1-2; 7 positions agree with TRBD1. After removal of 5 bases from V and 4 bases from J, the junction contained 4 bases not matched to a gene. This CDR3 has 13 residues. Germline V lookup: CDR1 SNHLY, CDR2 FYNNEI. The CDR3 region is CASSTKGAYGYTF. The CDR3, as DNA: TGTGCCAGCAGTACTAAGGGGGCCTATGGCTACACCTTC.

The chain uses TRBV5-4 and TRBJ2-1; TRBD2 aligns across 13 bases. Germline V gene data show CDR1 as SGHNT and CDR2 as YYREEE (reference sequence). The CDR3 has 16 residues. With 1 base clipped from V and 10 bases from J, the junction kept 8 bases outside the gene matches. The CDR3 coding sequence is TGTGCCAGCAGCTTGCCTACTAGCGGGGGGGCACTGGAGCAGTTCTTC. Translating it yields CASSLPTSGGALEQFF.

A few counts support this clone. The V and J genes are TRBV12-3 or TRBV12-4 and TRBJ1-5; the D gene is possibly TRBD1 (5 bases). V was pared by 6 bases and J by 2 bases, with 8 bases between. This CDR3 spans 13 amino acids. The CDR3 protein is CASSMTGNQPQHF. CDR3 DNA sequence: TGTGCCAGCAGCATGACAGGCAATCAGCCCCAGCATTTT.

J is TRBJ1-2 and V is TRBV3-1 (or the pseudogene TRBV3-2), with 7 bases fitting TRBD1. Germline CDR1 is LGHDT and CDR2 is YNNKEL (reference sequence). The CDR3 has 15 residues. V lost 4 bases and J lost 8; bases outside the gene matches: 13. In nucleotides, the CDR3 is TGTGCCAGCAGCCGACCGGGACAGAATTTGAGGGGCTACACCTTC. This sequence encodes CASSRPGQNLRGYTF.

This clone was detected a few times. The chain uses TRBV5-4 and TRBJ2-3; no firm D call. V lost 2 bases and J lost 0, with 7 bases in between. The length of the CDR3 is 14 residues. Germline V gene lookup returns CDR1 SGHNT and CDR2 YYREEE (reference sequence). The CDR3 DNA reads as TGTGCCAGCAGCTTACAGAGAAGCACAGATACGCAGTATTTT. This gives the protein CASSLQRSTDTQYF.

This clone was seen a handful of times. The rearrangement uses TRBV6-5 and TRBJ1-2; possible D gene TRBD1, 6 bases. V was trimmed by 8 bases and J by 6 bases, leaving 22 bases between them. The germline CDR1 and CDR2 sequences are MNHEY and SVGAGI. CDR3 size: 15 residues. In DNA, the CDR3 is TGTGCCAGCGACTTTCTACAGGGCGCTGATCATGGCTACACCTTC. Translating it yields CASDFLQGADHGYTF.

The chain combines TRBV5-1 with TRBJ2-1; 11 bases are shared with TRBD2. CDR1 SGHRS and CDR2 YFSETQ come from the germline V gene. The CDR3 sequence is 21 residues long. V was pared by 3 bases and J by 0 bases, with 17 bases of the junction left unmatched. CDR3 sequence reads: CASSSPTTSGAYLSSYNEQFF. CDR3 nucleotides: TGCGCCAGCAGCTCCCCTACGACTAGCGGGGCCTACCTGAGCTCCTACAATGAGCAGTTCTTC.

This chain connects TRBV6-1 to TRBJ1-2; maybe TRBD1 (5 bases). Trimming took 2 bases from V and 7 from J, leaving 8 bases between them. Germline values: CDR1 MNHNS, CDR2 SASEGT. The CDR3 is 12 amino acids. The CDR3 DNA reads TGTGCCAGCAGTGAATTGGACATTGGCTACACCTTC. It is translated as CASSELDIGYTF.

This chain joins TRBV5-1 and TRBJ1-6; TRBD1 matches 10 bases. Trimming took 1 base from V and 10 from J; bases not matched to a gene: 5. The CDR3 has 15 residues. From germline, CDR1 is SGHRS and CDR2 YFSETQ. The CDR3 DNA sequence: TGCGCCAGCAGCTTGTTAGGGACAGGGGACTCACCCCTCCACTTT. Its translation: CASSLLGTGDSPLHF. Combining the CDR3 with reference TRBV5-1 and TRBJ1-6 gives the whole variable domain KAGVTQTPRYLIKTRGQQVTLSCSPISGHRSVSWYQQTPGQGLQFLFEYFSETQRNKGNFPGRFSGRQFSNSRSEMNVSTLELGDSALYLCASSLLGTGDSPLHFGNGTRLTVT.

This sequence joins TRBV11-2 and TRBJ2-7; D might be TRBD2 (6 bases). CDR3 length equals 16 residues. The germline V and J ends were trimmed by 4 bases and 3 bases, with 19 bases remaining between them. The germline gives CDR1 SGHAT, CDR2 FQNNGV. CDR3: CASSSLRGGDHYEQYF. The CDR3 nucleotides are TGTGCCAGCAGCTCCCTACGGGGCGGGGACCACTACGAGCAGTACTTC. Full variable domain (remainder filled in from reference TRBV11-2 and TRBJ2-7): EAGVAQSPRYKIIEKRQSVAFWCNPISGHATLYWYQQILGQGPKLLIQFQNNGVVDDSQLPKDRFSAERLKGVDSTLKIQPAKLEDSAVYLCASSSLRGGDHYEQYFGPGTRLTVT.

The V call is TRBV21-1, the J call TRBJ1-5; the table's D call of TRBD1 was not tested on the DNA. TRBV21-1 is deemed a pseudogene. The CDR3 totals 19 residues. For the CDR3, the DNA is TGTGCCAGCAGCCCAAGGGGCGCACAGGGCCCTCTTTTAAAGCAGCCCCAGCATTTT. Translated: CASSPRGAQGPLLKQPQHF.

The chain uses TRBV3-1 (or the pseudogene TRBV3-2) and TRBJ2-7; a possible D gene is TRBD2 (5 bases). The germline V and J ends were trimmed by 2 bases and 6 bases, with 14 bases remaining between them. Germline assignment: CDR1 LGHDT and CDR2 YNNKEL (reference sequence). The CDR3 runs to 14 residues. CDR3 region: CASSQPPGCGEQYF. The DNA of the CDR3 is TGTGCCAGCAGCCAACCCCCGGGGTGCGGCGAGCAGTACTTC.

The CDR3 nucleotides read TGCGCCAGCAGTGAACAATACAGGGGGGGGTACGAGCAGTACGTC. This translates into CASSEQYRGGYEQYV. The V and J genes are TRBV10-2 and TRBJ2-7; D is possibly TRBD1 (8 bases). Trimming pared 3 bases from V and 4 bases from J, leaving 16 bases between. This CDR3 contains 15 residues. From germline, CDR1 is WSHSY and CDR2 SAAADI.

The J gene is TRBJ2-3, the V gene TRBV24-1; maybe TRBD1 (6 bases). Deletions cut 9 bases from V and 5 bases from J, with 23 bases between. The V gene's germline CDR1 is KGHDR and CDR2 SFDVKD. The CDR3 runs to 16 residues. Here the CDR3 reads CATRSSSRGPGDTQYF. CDR3 DNA: TGTGCCACCCGCTCCTCGTCCAGGGGACCCGGAGATACGCAGTATTTT.

The chain employs TRBV5-8 and TRBJ2-1, with TRBD1 as a possible D gene (5 bases). Per the germline V gene, CDR1 is SGHTS and CDR2 is YDEGEE. The CDR3 runs 15 residues. The germline V and J ends were trimmed by 5 bases and 3 bases, with 15 bases remaining between them. DNA of the CDR3: TGTGCCAGCAGTTTAAGGGGCTTTTACTACAATGAGCAGTTCTTC. Encoded protein: CASSLRGFYYNEQFF.

This chain links TRBV19 with TRBJ1-1; D remains unclear. V lost 3 bases and J 1 base, leaving 3 bases between the germline ends. The CDR3 runs to 12 residues. Germline lookup yields CDR1 LNHDA and CDR2 SQIVND (reference sequence). This CDR3 reads CASSIKNTEAFF. The CDR3 region has the DNA TGTGCCAGTAGTATTAAGAACACTGAAGCTTTCTTT.

J is TRBJ1-1 and V is TRBV6-1; D remains unclear. Trimming pared 3 bases from V and 11 bases from J, leaving 13 bases between. CDR3 length equals 12 residues. In germline, CDR1 is MNHNS, CDR2 SASEGT. CDR3 residues: CASSDTTATAFF. CDR3 DNA: TGTGCCAGCAGTGATACTACGGCGACGGCTTTCTTT.

V usage is TRBV19 and J usage is TRBJ2-4; TRBD1 matches at 7 bases. CDR1 is LNHDA, CDR2 SQIVND, per germline (reference sequence). This CDR3 comprises 16 residues. V gave up 5 bases and J gave up 1 base; unmatched junction bases: 8. The CDR3 spells CASSSRQGIAKNIQYF. For the CDR3, the DNA is TGTGCCAGTAGTTCCAGACAGGGAATCGCCAAAAACATTCAGTACTTC.

The rearrangement joins TRBV11-2 to TRBJ2-3, with D possibly matching TRBD1 (6 bases). V was pared by 5 bases and J by 6 bases, with 18 bases between. The CDR3 has 15 residues. Germline CDR1 is SGHAT and CDR2 is FQNNGV. This CDR3 is CASSPRRGFNDTQYF. The CDR3 nucleotides read TGTGCCAGCAGCCCCAGAAGGGGGTTTAACGATACGCAGTATTTT.

V is TRBV18 and J is TRBJ2-3, with 7 bases fitting TRBD1. The V and J ends lost 3 bases and 5 bases, in that order; junction bases with no gene match: 5. The CDR3 is 14 residues long. From germline, CDR1 is KGHSH and CDR2 LQKENI. The CDR3 nucleotides read TGTGCCAGCTCACCCTACACAGGGGAAGATACGCAGTATTTT. As protein: CASSPYTGEDTQYF.